This TCR beta chain was sequenced in a study of shared clonotypes between healthy human individuals. An approximately 200 ng quantity of DNA, 29,000 or so T cell genomes, went into the sorted-subset replicate PCRs. Data came from immunoSEQ multiplex PCR; TCRdb stores just in-frame clones and leaves some out. The top ten hold approximately 1.6% of the sample, which has more than 2 million clones, about 93% seen once. The naive CD8 population came from CD45RO-negative cells selected for CCR7, without terminally differentiated effector memory CD45RA+ cells. CDR3 length: 13 amino acids. With 3 bases removed from V and 5 bases from J, the gap between germline ends came to 10 bases. The germline gives CDR1 SEHNR, CDR2 FQNEAQ (reference sequence). General study results and limits: Against clonotypes common to all four donors, non-shared ones had lower generation probabilities.

Notes on this clone: What it binds is not known.

This TCR came from a man aged 18 to 29 in good health. Some clones in this sample may be carry-over from other donors' samples. The rearrangement links TRBV7-9 to TRBJ1-1, with D maybe TRBD1 (5 bases). The sequenced material came from naive CD8+ T cells from PBMCs. The CDR3 sequence is CASSLLGVTEAFF. CDR3 in DNA: TGTGCCAGCAGCTTGTTAGGGGTAACTGAAGCTTTCTTT.